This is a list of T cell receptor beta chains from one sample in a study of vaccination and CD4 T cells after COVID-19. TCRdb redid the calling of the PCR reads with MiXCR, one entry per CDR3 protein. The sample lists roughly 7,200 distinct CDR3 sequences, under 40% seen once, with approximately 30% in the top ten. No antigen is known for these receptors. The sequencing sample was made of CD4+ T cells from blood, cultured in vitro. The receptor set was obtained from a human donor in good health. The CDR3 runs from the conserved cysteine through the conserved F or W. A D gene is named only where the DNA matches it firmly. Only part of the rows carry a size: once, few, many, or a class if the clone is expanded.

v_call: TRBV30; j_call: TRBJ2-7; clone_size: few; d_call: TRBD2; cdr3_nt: TGTGCCTGGAGGACTAGCGGGGCCCCCTCCTACGAGCAGTACTTC; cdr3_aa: CAWRTSGAPSYEQYF
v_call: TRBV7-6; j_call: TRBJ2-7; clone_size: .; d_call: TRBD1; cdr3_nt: TGTGCCAGCAGCCCAGGGACAGAGGCCTACGAGCAGTACTTC; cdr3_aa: CASSPGTEAYEQYF
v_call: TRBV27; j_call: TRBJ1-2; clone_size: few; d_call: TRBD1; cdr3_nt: TGTGCCAGCAGTTTGGACAGGGACTATGGCTACACCTTC; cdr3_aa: CASSLDRDYGYTF
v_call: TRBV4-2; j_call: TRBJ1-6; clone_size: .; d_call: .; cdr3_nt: TGTGCCAGCAGCCAAGAGGCCGGAGGTGTCTGGAATTCACCCCTCCACTTT; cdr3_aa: CASSQEAGGVWNSPLHF
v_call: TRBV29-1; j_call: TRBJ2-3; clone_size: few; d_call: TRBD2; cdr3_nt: TGCAGCGTGTCCTTGGCGGGGGGGCCAGATACGCAGTATTTT; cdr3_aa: CSVSLAGGPDTQYF
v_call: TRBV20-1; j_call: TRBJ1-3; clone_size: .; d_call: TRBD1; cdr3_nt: TGCAGTGCTAAAAAGGACAGGGGATTCTCTGGAAACACCATATATTTT; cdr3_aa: CSAKKDRGFSGNTIYF
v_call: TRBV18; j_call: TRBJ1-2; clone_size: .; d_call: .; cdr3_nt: TGTGCCAGCTCACGGACGACTGACTATGGCTACACCTTC; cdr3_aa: CASSRTTDYGYTF
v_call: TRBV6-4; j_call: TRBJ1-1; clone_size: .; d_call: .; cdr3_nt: TGTGCCAGCAGTGCATCTATGAACACTGAAGCTTTCTTT; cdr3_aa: CASSASMNTEAFF
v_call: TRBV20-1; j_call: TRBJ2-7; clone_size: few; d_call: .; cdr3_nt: TGCAGTGCTAGTTCCGGGACTGGGGAATACGAGCAGTACTTC; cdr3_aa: CSASSGTGEYEQYF
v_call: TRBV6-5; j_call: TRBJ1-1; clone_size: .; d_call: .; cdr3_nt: TGTGCCAGCAGTTACCAGGATATCACTGAAGCTTTCTTT; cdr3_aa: CASSYQDITEAFF
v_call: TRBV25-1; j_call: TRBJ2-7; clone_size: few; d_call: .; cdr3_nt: TGTGCCAGCAGTGAAGAAGACGGTGCCTACGAGCAGTACTTC; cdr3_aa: CASSEEDGAYEQYF
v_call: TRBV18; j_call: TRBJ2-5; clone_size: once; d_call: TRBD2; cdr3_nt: TGTGCCAGCTCACCGATGGCGGGGGGAATACAAGAGACCCAGTACTTC; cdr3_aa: CASSPMAGGIQETQYF
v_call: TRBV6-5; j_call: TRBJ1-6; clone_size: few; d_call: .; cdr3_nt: TGTGCCAGCAGTTACTCGAAGGCAGGGCGCTCACCCCTCCACTTT; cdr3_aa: CASSYSKAGRSPLHF
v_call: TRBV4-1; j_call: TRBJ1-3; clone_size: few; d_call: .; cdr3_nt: TGCGCCAGCAGCCAAGAAAGCGGAAACACCATATATTTT; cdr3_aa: CASSQESGNTIYF
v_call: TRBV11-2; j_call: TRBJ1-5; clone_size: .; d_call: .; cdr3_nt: TGTGCCAGCGGCTTAGATCGAGGGGCCAATCAGCCCCAGCATTTT; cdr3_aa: CASGLDRGANQPQHF
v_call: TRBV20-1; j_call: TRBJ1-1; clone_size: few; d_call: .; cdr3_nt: TGCAGTGCTACCAAACAGATGAACACTGAAGCTTTCTTT; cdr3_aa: CSATKQMNTEAFF
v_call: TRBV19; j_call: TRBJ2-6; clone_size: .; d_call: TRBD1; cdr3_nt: TGTGCCAGTGACAGGGGCTTTAGGGGGTTATCTGGGGCCAACGTCCTGACTTTC; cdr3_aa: CASDRGFRGLSGANVLTF
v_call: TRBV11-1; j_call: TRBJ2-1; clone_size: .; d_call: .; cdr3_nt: TGTGCCAGCAGCTTAACCCGGGACAATGAGCAGTTCTTC; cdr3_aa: CASSLTRDNEQFF
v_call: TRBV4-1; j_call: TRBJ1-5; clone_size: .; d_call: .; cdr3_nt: TGCGCCAGCAGCTGCCTCAATCAGCCCCAGCATTTT; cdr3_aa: CASSCLNQPQHF
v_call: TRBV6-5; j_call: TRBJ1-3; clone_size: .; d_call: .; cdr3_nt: TGTGCCAGCAGTTACATCGCCCCGACAGGAACTGGAAACACCATATATTTT; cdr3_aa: CASSYIAPTGTGNTIYF